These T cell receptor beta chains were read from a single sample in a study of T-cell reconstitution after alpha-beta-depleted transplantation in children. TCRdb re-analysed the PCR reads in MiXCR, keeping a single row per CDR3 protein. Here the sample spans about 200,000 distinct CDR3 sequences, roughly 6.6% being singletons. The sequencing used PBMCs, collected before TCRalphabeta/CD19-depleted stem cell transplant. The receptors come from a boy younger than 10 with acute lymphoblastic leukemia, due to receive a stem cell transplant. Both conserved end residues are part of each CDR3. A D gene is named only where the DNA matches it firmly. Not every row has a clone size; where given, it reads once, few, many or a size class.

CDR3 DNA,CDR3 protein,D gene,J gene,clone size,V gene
TGCAGTGCGCAGAGTTTGGCTCGTTCCAACAATGAGCAGTTCTTC,CSAQSLARSNNEQFF,-,TRBJ2-1,many,TRBV20-1
TGCAGTGCCCCCCGACCTGGAGATACGCAGTATTTT,CSAPRPGDTQYF,-,TRBJ2-3,-,TRBV20-1
TGTGCCAGCAGTTACGGTGGGACAGGGTTGTACGAGCAGTACTTC,CASSYGGTGLYEQYF,TRBD1,TRBJ2-7,few,TRBV6-2/TRBV6-3
TGTCCCAGCTCACCACTCGAGACTAGCGGGAGAGAGACCCAGTACTTC,CPSSPLETSGRETQYF,TRBD2,TRBJ2-5,many,TRBV18
TGCAGCGGCCAGAGAACAAACAAAAACACTGAAGCTTTCTTT,CSGQRTNKNTEAFF,-,TRBJ1-1,many,TRBV29-1
TGCGCCAGCAGCTTGGCCGCATCGGGGGGGGCCCGAGATACGCAGTATTTT,CASSLAASGGARDTQYF,TRBD2,TRBJ2-3,few,TRBV5-1
TGTGCCAGCAGTGGATTCGCGGACCCCCGTCAGCCCCAGCATTTT,CASSGFADPRQPQHF,-,TRBJ1-5,few,TRBV28
TGTGCCAGCAGCTTAGGGTGGGGGCAGCCCCAGCATTTT,CASSLGWGQPQHF,-,TRBJ1-5,few,TRBV7-2
TGCAGTGCCGGGACTAGCGGGAACCTTTCCCCGGTGCAGTACTTC,CSAGTSGNLSPVQYF,TRBD2,TRBJ2-7,many,TRBV20-1
TGCAGCGTGGTGGGCGGGCGCAAGGGGAATGAGCAGTTCTTC,CSVVGGRKGNEQFF,-,TRBJ2-1,many,TRBV29-1
TGCGCCAGCAGCTCCGGACAGTATGAAGCTTTCTTT,CASSSGQYEAFF,-,TRBJ1-1,many,TRBV5-1
TGTGCCAGCAGCTTCCCAACTAGCGGTATCACAGATACGCAGTATTTT,CASSFPTSGITDTQYF,TRBD2,TRBJ2-3,-,TRBV7-9
TGCTGTGCTAGAGATCCTCCGACTAGCGGGGGGGGAGAGACCCAGTACTTC,CCARDPPTSGGGETQYF,TRBD2,TRBJ2-5,-,TRBV20-1
TGTGCCAGCAGACACGAGGGCGGCTACACCTTC,CASRHEGGYTF,-,TRBJ1-2,many,TRBV27
TGTGCCAGCAGCCCTCGGACAGGGGCCGAGCAGTACTTC,CASSPRTGAEQYF,TRBD1,TRBJ2-7,-,TRBV7-6
TGTGCCAGCAGCTTTGCAGGGGAGGGCAATGAGCAGTTCTTC,CASSFAGEGNEQFF,-,TRBJ2-1,few,TRBV7-9
TGTGCCAGCAGCTTGTGGACAGGGGGAATGGACACTGAAGCTTTCTTT,CASSLWTGGMDTEAFF,TRBD1,TRBJ1-1,many,TRBV11-2
TGCAGTGCTAGAGGATACAGGGATGATCAGCCCCAGCATTTT,CSARGYRDDQPQHF,-,TRBJ1-5,once,TRBV20-1
TGTGCCAGCAGCTCACGGGCAGGGCAGACCAAAAACATTCAGTACTTC,CASSSRAGQTKNIQYF,-,TRBJ2-4,many,TRBV7-2
TGCAGTGCCGGCCCGGACCTCAACGAGCAGTTCTTC,CSAGPDLNEQFF,-,TRBJ2-1,many,TRBV20-1
TGTGCCACCAGTGAGGGGGAAGGGACAACCGGGGCCAACGTCCTGACTTTC,CATSEGEGTTGANVLTF,-,TRBJ2-6,-,TRBV24-1
TGCAGTGCTAGAGATACACTAGCCCATTACAATGAGCAGTTCTTC,CSARDTLAHYNEQFF,-,TRBJ2-1,many,TRBV20-1
TGTGCCAGCAGTCCCGGGACAGGGTTTGAGCTATCCAAAAACATTCAGTACTTC,CASSPGTGFELSKNIQYF,TRBD1,TRBJ2-4,many,TRBV25-1
TGTGCCAGCAGCCTCCGGGGTAGCGGGGGAGATACGCAGTATTTT,CASSLRGSGGDTQYF,TRBD2,TRBJ2-3,few,TRBV12-3/TRBV12-4
TGTGCCAGCAGCTTAGAGACACTCAATGGCTACACCTTC,CASSLETLNGYTF,-,TRBJ1-2,-,TRBV7-2
TGTGCCAGCAGTGTCGGGACTAGCGGGCCTCAAGAGACCCAGTACTTC,CASSVGTSGPQETQYF,TRBD2,TRBJ2-5,many,TRBV28
TGTGCCAGCAGCGTCGAGGCCGAGACCGAGGACGGCTACACCTTC,CASSVEAETEDGYTF,-,TRBJ1-2,many,TRBV6-6
TGTGCCAGCAGCGTATACGAGGCCGATGAGCAGTTCTTC,CASSVYEADEQFF,-,TRBJ2-1,many,TRBV9
TGTGCCAGCAGCCAAAAGGGACAGTATCAGCCCCAGCATTTT,CASSQKGQYQPQHF,TRBD1,TRBJ1-5,many,TRBV3-1